The 15 T cell receptor beta chains reported below all come from one sample, sequenced in a study of cytomegalovirus exposure and HLA in healthy donors. The PCR made use of 60 Vbeta and 13 Jbeta primers. The data were produced by immunoSEQ multiplex PCR, yet TCRdb's version contains in-frame clones alone and is incomplete. The sample lists about 99,000 clones, roughly 80% occurring once. Material: PBMCs. These receptor sequences come from a man between 50 and 59 years old in good health and CMV-seropositive.

V gene TRBV9 combines with J gene TRBJ2-7, with 7 bases fitting TRBD2. CDR3 length equals 16 residues. With 3 bases clipped from V and 9 bases from J, the junction kept 18 bases outside the gene matches. From germline, CDR1 is SGDLS and CDR2 YYNGEE. The CDR3 protein is CASSAGEGRPDPGQYF. CDR3 in DNA: TGTGCCAGCAGCGCGGGGGAGGGACGACCCGACCCAGGGCAGTACTTC.

V usage is TRBV18 and J usage is TRBJ1-1, with a weak D call TRBD1 (5 bases). The CDR3 runs 14 residues. V was shortened by 4 bases and J by 0 bases, with 9 bases between the two germline ends. The V gene's germline CDR1 is KGHSH and CDR2 LQKENI. CDR3 residues: CASSQAQVNTEAFF. CDR3 nucleotide sequence: TGTGCCAGCTCACAGGCACAGGTGAACACTGAAGCTTTCTTT.

J is TRBJ2-1 and V is TRBV30; D possibly corresponds to TRBD1 (5 bases). This CDR3 comprises 13 residues. CDR1 GTSNPN and CDR2 SVGIG come from the germline V gene (reference sequence). V was pared by 8 bases and J by 0 bases, with 11 bases between. This CDR3 is CAQSDSSYNEQFF. CDR3 sequence (DNA): TGTGCCCAAAGCGACAGCTCCTACAATGAGCAGTTCTTC. Full variable domain (outside the CDR3, taken from reference TRBV30 and TRBJ2-1): SQTIHQWPATLVQPVGSPLSLECTVEGTSNPNLYWYRQAAGRGLQLLFYSVGIGQISSEVPQNLSASRPQDRQFILSSKKLLLSDSGFYLCAQSDSSYNEQFFGPGTRLTVL.

The chain couples TRBV5-1 to TRBJ2-6; 7 bases match TRBD1. This CDR3 contains 16 residues. J was trimmed by 2 bases and V by 1 base; bases with no gene match: 3. CDR1 is SGHRS and CDR2 is YFSETQ in the germline V gene. This chain's CDR3 is CASSLQTGTGANVLTF. The CDR3 DNA reads TGCGCCAGCAGCTTGCAGACAGGGACTGGGGCCAACGTCCTGACTTTC.

This clone was found a few times. The chain recombines TRBV30 with TRBJ2-5, with D possibly matching TRBD1 (6 bases). CDR1 and CDR2 (germline): GTSNPN, SVGIG (reference sequence). Between the trimmed V and J ends, which lost 6 bases and 11 bases, there was a span of 13 bases. CDR3 size: 10 residues. The CDR3 DNA reads as TGTGCCTGTGAGAAGGGGGTGCAGTACTTC. It encodes CACEKGVQYF.

The J gene is TRBJ2-7, the V gene TRBV30; TRBD1 might be the D (5 bases). Germline values: CDR1 GTSNPN, CDR2 SVGIG (reference sequence). CDR3 size: 12 residues. The V and J ends lost 4 bases and 5 bases respectively, with 12 bases between them. The CDR3 nucleotides read TGTGCCTGGATCCAGGGTCCCCACGAGCAGTACTTC. As protein: CAWIQGPHEQYF.

A word on this clone: An end of the junction does not agree with germline; a read error may underlie this. This chain uses TRBV7-9 with TRBJ2-1; TRBD1 matches 8 bases. This CDR3 comprises 16 residues. Germline-derived CDR1 and CDR2 are SEHNR and FQNEAQ (reference sequence). The CDR3 here is CSSSLAFQGARNEQFF. CDR3 nucleotides: TGTTCCAGCAGCTTAGCGTTCCAGGGGGCGAGGAATGAGCAGTTCTTC. Full variable domain (outside the CDR3, taken from reference TRBV7-9 and TRBJ2-1): DTGVSQNPRHKITKRGQNVTFRCDPISEHNRLYWYRQTLGQGPEFLTYFQNEAQLEKSRLLSDRFSAERPKGSFSTLEIQRTEQGDSAMYLCSSSLAFQGARNEQFFGPGTRLTVL.

The chain couples TRBV7-2 to TRBJ2-7; 8 bases align to TRBD1. The V gene end was trimmed by 2 bases and the J gene end by 3 bases; junction bases not matched to a gene: 12. Germline V gives CDR1 SGHTA, CDR2 FQGNSA. The CDR3 has 17 residues. The DNA for the CDR3 is TGTGCCAGCAGCTTACAGGGGACCGGGACAGGCTTCTACGAGCAGTACTTC. Protein sequence: CASSLQGTGTGFYEQYF.

The V call is TRBV14, the J call TRBJ2-5, with D possibly being TRBD1 (5 bases). The CDR3 runs 13 residues. CDR1 is SGHDN and CDR2 is FVKESK in the germline V gene. V dropped 4 bases and J dropped 2 bases, with 8 bases sitting between them. CDR3 sequence (DNA): TGTGCCAGCAGCCGACAGCTTCAAGAGACCCAGTACTTC. Translating gives CASSRQLQETQYF.

The chain has TRBV5-6 and TRBJ2-7; D is possibly TRBD2 (6 bases). Germline CDR1 is SGHDT and CDR2 is YYEEEE. This CDR3 region has 16 residues. Deletions cut 4 bases from V and 0 bases from J, with 17 bases between. CDR3 loop: CASSGTFREISYEQYF. The CDR3 DNA sequence: TGTGCCAGCAGCGGAACTTTCCGGGAGATCTCCTACGAGCAGTACTTC.

The V call is TRBV27, the J call TRBJ2-7; a weak D match, TRBD1 (6 bases). This CDR3 comprises 13 residues. The V and J ends lost 6 bases and 2 bases respectively, with 11 bases between them. CDR1 and CDR2 from the germline V gene are MNHEY and SMNVEV (reference sequence). In DNA form, the CDR3 reads TGTGCCAGCAGAGGAACAGGGACCTACGAGCAGTACTTC. Its protein is CASRGTGTYEQYF.

The rearrangement links TRBV30 to TRBJ1-3, with a weak D call TRBD1 (5 bases). The CDR3 runs to 15 residues. Germline lookup yields CDR1 GTSNPN and CDR2 SVGIG (reference sequence). V lost 5 bases and J 4 bases, leaving 18 bases between the germline ends. CDR3 amino acids: CAWEPLAGLGNTIYF. CDR3 DNA sequence: TGTGCCTGGGAGCCTTTGGCAGGGCTCGGAAACACCATATATTTT.

This clone was recorded once. The genes are TRBV7-6 and TRBJ2-7, with 7 bases identical to TRBD1. Trimming cost V 2 bases and J 4 bases; bases outside gene matches: 11. CDR1 is SGHVS, CDR2 FNYEAQ, per germline. The CDR3 has 16 amino acids. CDR3 in amino acids: CASSLRTGTDFYEQYF. CDR3 in DNA: TGTGCCAGCAGCTTAAGAACCGGGACAGACTTTTACGAGCAGTACTTC. Full variable domain (outside the CDR3, taken from reference TRBV7-6 and TRBJ2-7): GAGVSQSPRYKVTKRGQDVALRCDPISGHVSLYWYRQALGQGPEFLTYFNYEAQQDKSGLPNDRFSAERPEGSISTLTIQRTEQRDSAMYRCASSLRTGTDFYEQYFGPGTRLTVT.

The rearrangement links TRBV28 to TRBJ2-2; TRBD2 matches 12 bases. This CDR3 is built from 17 residues. Germline V lookup: CDR1 MDHEN, CDR2 SYDVKM. With V trimmed by 4 bases and J by 7 bases, 10 bases remained unmatched. The CDR3 region has the DNA TGTGCCAGCAGTTCCTATGGACTAGCGGGATGGGGCGGGGAGCTGTTTTTT. This sequence encodes CASSSYGLAGWGGELFF.

There are a few counts of this clone. This chain links TRBV27 with TRBJ2-7; 7 bases match TRBD1. Germline CDR1 and CDR2: MNHEY and SMNVEV (reference sequence). The CDR3 length is 16 residues. J was trimmed by 2 bases and V by 4 bases; bases with no gene match: 11. The CDR3 sequence is CASSSLTTGPTYEQYF. The CDR3 DNA reads TGTGCCAGCAGTTCCCTGACGACAGGGCCTACCTACGAGCAGTACTTC.